Below are 22 T cell receptor beta chains sequenced from a single sample in a study of blood T cell repertoires in COVID-19. Libraries were prepared by immunoSEQ multiplex PCR; TCRdb keeps only in-frame clonotypes and omits some of them. This sample has about 290,000 clones, with 75% to 90% found just once. Sequencing was carried out using peripheral blood. Every receptor here comes from a man aged 35 to 55 with acute or convalescent COVID-19.

This clone appeared a single time. Other DNA sequences in the sample encode the same CDR3. The chain employs TRBV11-3 and TRBJ1-1; D is unclear. Trimming left V 3 bases short and J 3 bases short, with 8 bases between. The CDR3 covers 13 residues. The V gene's germline CDR1 is SGHNT and CDR2 YENEEA. DNA of the CDR3: TGTGCCAGCAGCTTGGAGGTCGACACTGAAGCTTTCTTT. Translation gives CASSLEVDTEAFF.

The J gene is TRBJ2-3, the V gene TRBV11-2; 9 bases map to TRBD2. This CDR3 is 18 amino acids long. Germline CDR1 SGHAT, CDR2 FQNNGV. Trimming cost V 5 bases and J 0 bases; bases outside gene matches: 12. The CDR3, as DNA: TGTGCCAGCAGCCTGAGCAGCGGGGGGCAAACTAGCACAGATACGCAGTATTTT. Its translation is CASSLSSGGQTSTDTQYF. Drawing the rest from reference TRBV11-2 and TRBJ2-3, the complete variable domain is EAGVAQSPRYKIIEKRQSVAFWCNPISGHATLYWYQQILGQGPKLLIQFQNNGVVDDSQLPKDRFSAERLKGVDSTLKIQPAKLEDSAVYLCASSLSSGGQTSTDTQYFGPGTRLTVL.

V is TRBV7-6 and J is TRBJ1-1; 7 nucleotides agree with TRBD1. This CDR3 has 15 amino acids. Germline CDR1 and CDR2: SGHVS and FNYEAQ. V lost 5 bases to trimming and J lost 5 bases; unmatched junction nucleotides: 11. The CDR3 sequence: CASSGMGQPPTEAFF. Written as DNA, the CDR3 is TGTGCCAGCAGCGGGATGGGACAGCCCCCGACTGAAGCTTTCTTT.

The rearrangement links TRBV5-4 to TRBJ1-2; 9 positions match TRBD1. This CDR3 spans 19 amino acids. V trimming: 4 bases; J trimming: 2 bases; junction bases outside the gene matches: 18. Per germline, CDR1 SGHNT and CDR2 YYREEE (reference sequence). The CDR3 nucleotides are TGTGCCAGCAGCCTCGGGGTTGGACAGGGGCCCCTTCCAAACTATGGCTACACCTTC. Its translation is CASSLGVGQGPLPNYGYTF.

V usage is TRBV20-1 and J usage is TRBJ1-4; D perhaps matches TRBD1 (5 bases). Germline CDR1 is DFQATT and CDR2 is SNEGSKA (reference sequence). The CDR3 extends over 11 amino acids. Trimming stripped 5 bases from V and 10 bases from J, with 11 bases between. The chain's CDR3 is CSASGGGKLFF. In nucleotides, the CDR3 is TGCAGTGCTTCTGGGGGGGGAAAACTGTTTTTT.

The gene calls are TRBV24-1 and TRBJ1-5; 10 nucleotides align to TRBD1. The germline V gene encodes CDR1 KGHDR and CDR2 SFDVKD. The V segment lost 5 bases and the J segment 0 bases; nucleotides outside the gene matches: 3. There are 16 residues in the CDR3. CDR3: CATSAGTGVSNQPQHF. The CDR3 bases are TGTGCCACCAGTGCCGGGACAGGGGTTAGCAATCAGCCCCAGCATTTT.

In this sample, this clone turned up once. This chain joins TRBV10-3 and TRBJ2-2, with a possible D match to TRBD1 (5 bases). V was pared by 2 bases and J by 7 bases, with 17 bases between. CDR3 length: 16 amino acids. Germline V gene data show CDR1 as ENHRY and CDR2 as SYGVKD. CDR3 region: CAISEQEAGAGGELFF. Written as DNA, the CDR3 is TGTGCCATCAGTGAGCAGGAAGCTGGGGCCGGCGGGGAGCTGTTTTTT.

The chain joins TRBV5-1 to TRBJ2-3; the D is unclear. The CDR3 length is 14 residues. Trimming took off 7 bases at V and 5 bases at J, with 17 bases between the two ends. Germline V gene sequence: CDR1 SGHRS, CDR2 YFSETQ. CDR3 sequence (DNA): TGCGCCAGCGGCCTTTCCCTCCCGGGAGATACGCAGTATTTT. As protein: CASGLSLPGDTQYF.

The chain employs TRBV2 and TRBJ1-6; a possible D gene is TRBD1 (6 bases). This CDR3 comprises 14 residues. V lost 7 bases, J lost 7 bases, and 14 bases lay in between. CDR1 and CDR2 (germline): SNHLY, FYNNEI. The CDR3 DNA is TGTGCCAGCATCCGGCAGGGGTGGAATTCACCCCTCCACTTT. Translating it yields CASIRQGWNSPLHF.

The V and J genes are TRBV24-1 and TRBJ2-3; 7 positions agree with TRBD1. The CDR3 covers 16 residues. With V trimmed by 3 bases and J by 2 bases, 7 bases remained unmatched. Germline V gene sequence: CDR1 KGHDR, CDR2 SFDVKD. Here the CDR3 reads CATSDALGQHTDTQYF. CDR3 bases: TGTGCCACCAGTGATGCTCTGGGACAGCACACAGATACGCAGTATTTT.

Concerning this clone itself: An end of the junction differs from the germline gene, which may be a read error. The rearrangement links TRBV29-1 to TRBJ2-3, with 7 bases identical to TRBD1. The length of the CDR3 is 15 residues. Germline CDR1 SQVTM, CDR2 ANQGSEA. CDR3 region: CSVAPLLSGQDGNKF. The CDR3 DNA follows: TGCAGCGTTGCCCCCCTACTCTCTGGACAGGACGGAAACAAGTTT.

V gene TRBV2 combines with J gene TRBJ2-1; 9 bases match TRBD1. Losses at the gene ends were 6 bases for V and 8 bases for J; bases not matched to a gene: 2. The length of the CDR3 is 12 residues. Germline V CDR1 and CDR2: SNHLY, FYNNEI. The CDR3: CASRGQGDEQFF. The CDR3 region has the DNA TGTGCCAGCAGGGGACAGGGAGATGAGCAGTTCTTC.

This chain links TRBV7-9 with TRBJ2-2; D not certain. V lost 9 bases and J lost 1, with 12 bases in between. Germline V gives CDR1 SEHNR, CDR2 FQNEAQ (reference sequence). CDR3 length equals 14 residues. The CDR3 sequence is CASGLHLNTGELFF. CDR3 bases: TGTGCCAGTGGGCTCCACCTGAACACCGGGGAGCTGTTTTTT.

This chain connects TRBV14 to TRBJ2-2; D is unresolved. The CDR3 is made up of 12 amino acids. Trimming removed 4 bases from V and 6 bases from J, with 6 bases in between. CDR1 is SGHDN and CDR2 is FVKESK in the germline V gene. The CDR3 nucleotides are TGTGCCAGCAGCCGAGTCCCCGGGGAGCTGTTTTTT. This sequence encodes CASSRVPGELFF.

The genes are TRBV5-4 and TRBJ1-2; perhaps TRBD1 as D (6 bases). CDR1 is SGHNT and CDR2 is YYREEE in the germline V gene (reference sequence). CDR3 length: 14 amino acids. V gave up 0 bases and J gave up 3 bases, with 9 bases separating them. The CDR3, as DNA: TGTGCCAGCAGCTTGGGACAGGCCTACTATGGCTACACCTTC. Translated, it gives CASSLGQAYYGYTF.

The chain uses TRBV5-1 and TRBJ1-2; D call uncertain. Trimming stripped 5 bases from V and 5 bases from J, with 13 bases between. This CDR3 has 13 amino acids. Germline CDR1 and CDR2: SGHRS and YFSETQ. The CDR3 DNA reads as TGCGCCAGCAGTCCCCGCCGGGAGTATGGCTACACCTTC. It translates to CASSPRREYGYTF.

The chain combines TRBV12-3 or TRBV12-4 with TRBJ2-2, with D possibly matching TRBD2 (7 bases). V was shortened by 4 bases and J by 6 bases, with 9 bases between the two germline ends. The CDR3 consists of 13 residues. CDR3 nucleotides: TGTGCCAGCAGTTACGGGGGGCCCGGGGAGCTGTTTTTT. Translation: CASSYGGPGELFF.

This rearrangement joins TRBV7-2 to TRBJ2-7, with 10 bases fitting TRBD1. Trimming removed 5 bases from V and 2 bases from J; junction bases left unmatched: 6. Germline V gene lookup returns CDR1 SGHTA and CDR2 FQGNSA. The CDR3 contains 15 residues. The CDR3 DNA sequence: TGTGCCAGCAGCCAGGGGGGGACAGGGGCCTACGAGCAGTACTTC. It specifies CASSQGGTGAYEQYF.

The chain uses TRBV6-5 and TRBJ2-1; 8 nucleotides agree with TRBD2. Unmatched junction bases numbered 0, after V lost 2 bases and J lost 0 bases. CDR3 length equals 15 residues. The germline CDR1 and CDR2 sequences are MNHEY and SVGAGI. The CDR3 region has the DNA TGTGCCAGCAGTTACGGGACTAGCTCCTACAATGAGCAGTTCTTC. This codes for CASSYGTSSYNEQFF.

The rearrangement links TRBV6-5 to TRBJ1-6; 11 bases align to TRBD1. Trimming at V came to 11 bases and at J to 7 bases, leaving 7 bases not matched to a gene. The CDR3 runs to 14 residues. Germline CDR1 reads MNHEY; CDR2 reads SVGAGI. CDR3 protein: CASKGQGGNSPLHF. The CDR3 nucleotides are TGTGCCTCAAAGGGACAGGGGGGAAATTCACCCCTCCACTTT.

J is TRBJ2-1 and V is TRBV5-4; 8 bases are shared with TRBD2. Germline V gene data show CDR1 as SGHNT and CDR2 as YYREEE (reference sequence). This CDR3 is built from 15 residues. The V and J ends lost 0 bases and 8 bases, in that order; junction bases with no gene match: 7. The CDR3 DNA sequence: TGTGCCAGCAGCTTGGGTTCCATTAGCGGGGATGAGCAGTTCTTC. This encodes CASSLGSISGDEQFF. Combining the CDR3 with reference TRBV5-4 and TRBJ2-1 gives the whole variable domain ETGVTQSPTHLIKTRGQQVTLRCSSQSGHNTVSWYQQALGQGPQFIFQYYREEENGRGNFPPRFSGLQFPNYSSELNVNALELDDSALYLCASSLGSISGDEQFFGPGTRLTVL.

The chain couples TRBV5-6 to TRBJ1-3, with D unclear. The CDR3 runs to 13 residues. Germline V gene data show CDR1 as SGHDT and CDR2 as YYEEEE. The V end was cut by 8 bases, the J end by 0 bases, with 9 bases between. The chain's CDR3 is CASTYYSGNTIYF. The CDR3 DNA is TGTGCCAGTACATACTACTCTGGAAACACCATATATTTT.